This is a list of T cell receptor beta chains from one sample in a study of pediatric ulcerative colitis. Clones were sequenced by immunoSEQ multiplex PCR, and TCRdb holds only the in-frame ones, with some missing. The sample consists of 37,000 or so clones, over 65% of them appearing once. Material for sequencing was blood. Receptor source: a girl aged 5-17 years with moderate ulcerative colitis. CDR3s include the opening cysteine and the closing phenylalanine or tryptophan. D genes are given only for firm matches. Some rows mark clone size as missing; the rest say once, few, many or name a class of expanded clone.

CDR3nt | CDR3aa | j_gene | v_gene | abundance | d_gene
TGTGCCAGCAGGACAGGGAGGTTAGCTAGCAATCAGCCCCAGCATTTT | CASRTGRLASNQPQHF | TRBJ1-5 | TRBV2 | - | TRBD1
TGTGCCAGCTCACCACTAGAAGGTTACGAGCAGTACTTC | CASSPLEGYEQYF | TRBJ2-7 | TRBV18 | - | -
TGCGCCAGCAGCTTGGGAAGGGGGATAAACGAGCAGTACTTC | CASSLGRGINEQYF | TRBJ2-7 | TRBV5-1 | - | -
TGTGCCAGCAGTGGGGACAGAAACACTGAAGCTTTCTTT | CASSGDRNTEAFF | TRBJ1-1 | TRBV2 | - | TRBD1
TGTGGTTCAAAAGAAGGACAGGTCAATCAGCCCCAGCATTTT | CGSKEGQVNQPQHF | TRBJ1-5 | TRBV6-1 | - | TRBD1
TGTGCCAGCAGCGAGGGACTACCTTCCTACGAGCAGTACTTC | CASSEGLPSYEQYF | TRBJ2-7 | TRBV5-4 | - | TRBD2
TGTGCCAGTAGTCCTACAGGGGGCGGGGAGCAGTACTTC | CASSPTGGGEQYF | TRBJ2-7 | TRBV19 | - | TRBD1
TGTGCCAGCAGCTTAGTTATCGGGCAGGGGGGACACGAGCAGTACTTC | CASSLVIGQGGHEQYF | TRBJ2-7 | TRBV7-6 | - | -
TGTGCCTGGAGTGTACTCGATCGACGTCAGCCCCAGCATTTT | CAWSVLDRRQPQHF | TRBJ1-5 | TRBV30 | once | -
TGTGCCAGCAGCCTGGGTACGGGGGCGCTTGCAGAAAAACTGTTTTTT | CASSLGTGALAEKLFF | TRBJ1-4 | TRBV11-2 | - | -
TGTGCCAGCAGTTCTCGAACTACCCCCTACGAGCAGTACTTC | CASSSRTTPYEQYF | TRBJ2-7 | TRBV28 | few | -
TGTGCCAGCAGCTTAAAGGGGACAGCTCAATGTGGTGAAGCTTTCTTT | CASSLKGTAQCGEAFF | TRBJ1-1 | TRBV7-3 | - | TRBD1
TGCGCCAGCAGCTTGGCCGGGGCAAATCAGCCCCAGCATTTT | CASSLAGANQPQHF | TRBJ1-5 | TRBV5-1 | - | -
TGTGCCAGCAGCCCCCCACTCTCTGGAAACACCATATATTTT | CASSPPLSGNTIYF | TRBJ1-3 | TRBV2 | - | -
TGTGCCAGCAGTGAGACAGCTGGAAACACCATATATTTT | CASSETAGNTIYF | TRBJ1-3 | TRBV6-6 | - | -
TGTGCCAGCAGCCCACAGGCGGGTGATAACTATGGCTACACCTTC | CASSPQAGDNYGYTF | TRBJ1-2 | TRBV7-3 | - | -
TGTGCCAGCAGCTACGAGGGTACCCTCCGTCCCTACGAGCAGTACTTC | CASSYEGTLRPYEQYF | TRBJ2-7 | TRBV7-2 | - | -
TGTGCCAGCAGCCCCTATGTCAACTACGAGCAGTACTTC | CASSPYVNYEQYF | TRBJ2-7 | TRBV4-2 | - | -
TGTGCCAGCAGCGTAGGTGTAGCGGGGGGGCCTTTTGAAGAGACCCAGTACTTC | CASSVGVAGGPFEETQYF | TRBJ2-5 | TRBV9 | - | TRBD2
TGCGCCAGCAGCCAAGATAACCTACAGGGGAAAGCTTTCTTT | CASSQDNLQGKAFF | TRBJ1-1 | TRBV4-3 | - | TRBD1
TGTGCCAGTAGCCTGGGAAGGGCCGGGACTAACCTTGATACGCAGTATTTT | CASSLGRAGTNLDTQYF | TRBJ2-3 | TRBV19 | - | TRBD2
TGCGCCAGCAGCCAAGATAAGTTAAACTATGGCTACACCTTC | CASSQDKLNYGYTF | TRBJ1-2 | TRBV4-3 | - | -
TGTGCCAGCAGCCTAGGCCCCCATGGGAGGGACACTGAAGCTTTCTTT | CASSLGPHGRDTEAFF | TRBJ1-1 | TRBV7-9 | once | -
TGTGCCAGTAGTATTGGCTTCGAAGGACAAACCGGGGAGCTGTTTTTT | CASSIGFEGQTGELFF | TRBJ2-2 | TRBV19 | - | -
TGCGCCAGCAGCAAGAGCGGCTACGAGCAGTACTTC | CASSKSGYEQYF | TRBJ2-7 | TRBV5-1 | - | -
TGTGCCAGCAGTGAGGGGGACGGTGGAAAAGCTTTCTTT | CASSEGDGGKAFF | TRBJ1-1 | TRBV25-1 | - | -
TGTGCCACCCGCCCGGACAGGCTGGACTACGAGCAGTACTTC | CATRPDRLDYEQYF | TRBJ2-7 | TRBV28 | once | TRBD1
TGTGCCAGCAGCTTCAAGGGTTCCTACGAGCAGTACTTC | CASSFKGSYEQYF | TRBJ2-7 | TRBV5-4 | medium-sized | -